Below are 14 T cell receptor beta chains sequenced from a single sample in a study of control samples from healthy donors and cancer patients. Here immunoSEQ multiplex PCR was the method, and the copy in TCRdb shows in-frame clones only, minus some. The table records 150,000 to 200,000 clones, more than 80% of them present only once. The sequencing sample was made of blood. The receptors here all came from a man aged 25 to 40 in good health.

The chain combines TRBV4-3 with TRBJ2-7; D call uncertain. V shed 1 base and J shed 2 bases, with 12 bases lying between them. The CDR3 consists of 15 residues. Per germline, CDR1 LGHNA and CDR2 YSLEER. This chain's CDR3 is CASSQVLDFTYEQYF. CDR3 DNA sequence: TGCGCCAGCAGCCAAGTGCTAGACTTCACCTACGAGCAGTACTTC.

This chain uses TRBV19 with TRBJ2-5; no clear D gene. The germline V gene has CDR1 LNHDA and CDR2 SQIVND (reference sequence). Trimming removed 3 bases at V and 2 bases at J, with 10 bases between. The CDR3 runs 14 residues. This CDR3 is CASSMVQFQETQYF. CDR3 nucleotide sequence: TGTGCCAGTAGTATGGTACAGTTTCAAGAGACCCAGTACTTC.

This chain uses TRBV5-1 with TRBJ1-2, with a weak D call TRBD1 (6 bases). Trimming left V 4 bases short and J 4 bases short, with 20 bases between. The CDR3 has 16 residues. CDR1 is SGHRS and CDR2 is YFSETQ in the germline V gene. CDR3 in DNA: TGCGCCAGCAGCCGGGACATTGGAGTCCTTTTCTATGGCTACACCTTC. Translating gives CASSRDIGVLFYGYTF.

The V call is TRBV25-1, the J call TRBJ2-1; TRBD1 matches at 9 bases. This CDR3 comprises 15 residues. Losses at the gene ends were 4 bases for V and 4 bases for J; bases not matched to a gene: 5. CDR1 and CDR2 (germline): MGHDK, SYGVNS. CDR3 amino acids: CASSGGTGWYNEQFF. CDR3 nucleotides: TGTGCCAGCAGTGGAGGGACAGGGTGGTACAATGAGCAGTTCTTC. The whole variable domain, filled in from reference TRBV25-1 and TRBJ2-1, reads EADIYQTPRYLVIGTGKKITLECSQTMGHDKMYWYQQDPGMELHLIHYSYGVNSTEKGDLSSESTVSRIRTEHFPLTLESARPSHTSQYLCASSGGTGWYNEQFFGPGTRLTVL.

This clone was found once. The chain couples TRBV25-1 to TRBJ1-3; D is undetermined. The CDR3 loop spans 15 amino acids. CDR1 and CDR2 (germline): MGHDK, SYGVNS. V was pared by 7 bases and J by 0 bases, with 13 bases between. CDR3 amino acids: CASTNFGSSGNTIYF. CDR3 DNA: TGTGCCAGCACAAATTTTGGGAGCTCTGGAAACACCATATATTTT.

The chain uses TRBV5-1 and TRBJ1-2; D unresolved. The CDR3 has 13 residues. V was trimmed by 3 bases and J by 4 bases, leaving 10 bases between them. From germline, CDR1 is SGHRS and CDR2 YFSETQ. CDR3 residues: CASSSREGYGYTF. Here the CDR3 DNA reads TGCGCCAGCAGCTCAAGGGAGGGCTATGGCTACACCTTC.

The V call is TRBV7-8, the J call TRBJ2-3, with D possibly being TRBD2 (5 bases). The V end lost 2 bases, the J end lost 0 bases, and 24 bases lay between the germline ends. This CDR3 contains 20 residues. Germline V CDR1 and CDR2: SGHVS, FQNEAQ. For the CDR3, the DNA is TGTGCCAGCAGCTTATCCGGGGAGCCGGAAACGCACTCTAGCACAGATACGCAGTATTTT. Its translation is CASSLSGEPETHSSTDTQYF.

The rearrangement uses TRBV3-1 (or the pseudogene TRBV3-2) and TRBJ1-4; no definite D call. The V and J ends lost 8 bases and 3 bases respectively, with 16 bases between them. Germline V gene data show CDR1 as LGHDT and CDR2 as YNNKEL (reference sequence). The CDR3 is 15 residues long. The CDR3 sequence: CASVPSGRPNEKLFF. In nucleotides, the CDR3 is TGTGCCAGCGTTCCCTCGGGGAGGCCTAATGAAAAACTGTTTTTT.

The count of this clone is one. This chain connects TRBV2 to TRBJ1-4, with D possibly matching TRBD1 (5 bases). Trimming took 4 bases from V and 6 from J, leaving 15 bases between them. The CDR3 is 15 residues long. The germline V gene encodes CDR1 SNHLY and CDR2 FYNNEI. CDR3 residues: CASSAEQATDEKLFF. The DNA for the CDR3 is TGTGCCAGCAGTGCCGAACAGGCTACGGATGAAAAACTGTTTTTT. The variable domain in full, with the rest retrieved from reference TRBV2 and TRBJ1-4, is EPEVTQTPSHQVTQMGQEVILRCVPISNHLYFYWYRQILGQKVEFLVSFYNNEISEKSEIFDDQFSVERPDGSNFTLKIRSTKLEDSAMYFCASSAEQATDEKLFFGSGTQLSVL.

This chain joins TRBV6-5 and TRBJ2-2, with no clear D. The CDR3 covers 14 residues. Germline assignment: CDR1 MNHEY and CDR2 SVGAGI. Deletions cut 7 bases from V and 2 bases from J, with 11 bases between. CDR3 amino acids: CASTGLENTGELFF. CDR3 DNA: TGTGCCAGCACGGGCCTGGAAAACACCGGGGAGCTGTTTTTT.

This chain connects TRBV3-1 (or the pseudogene TRBV3-2) to TRBJ2-4, with TRBD1 matching 9 bases. The CDR3 length is 17 residues. V lost 0 bases to trimming and J lost 6 bases; unmatched junction nucleotides: 9. Germline V gene lookup returns CDR1 LGHDT and CDR2 YNNKEL (reference sequence). The DNA for the CDR3 is TGTGCCAGCAGCCAAGATCAAGGCGGGACAGGGCGAAACATTCAGTACTTC. Amino acids: CASSQDQGGTGRNIQYF.

This chain connects TRBV29-1 to TRBJ2-7, with 13 positions matching TRBD2. Trimming at V came to 3 bases and at J to 6 bases, leaving 11 bases not matched to a gene. The CDR3 runs 16 residues. Germline V CDR1 and CDR2: SQVTM, ANQGSEA. CDR3 region: CSVEATSGRNGREQYF. The DNA of the CDR3 is TGCAGCGTTGAGGCGACTAGCGGGAGGAACGGGCGCGAGCAGTACTTC.

The V and J genes are TRBV27 and TRBJ2-1; D perhaps matches TRBD1 (6 bases). In germline, CDR1 is MNHEY, CDR2 SMNVEV (reference sequence). The ends were cut back, 6 bases at V and 4 bases at J, with 10 bases in the middle. CDR3 length: 13 residues. This CDR3 is CASRTGSYNEQFF. The CDR3 nucleotides read TGTGCCAGCAGGACAGGCTCTTACAATGAGCAGTTCTTC.

This clone was counted a few times. The V call is TRBV30, the J call TRBJ1-1, with D possibly matching TRBD1 (5 bases). Germline CDR1 reads GTSNPN; CDR2 reads SVGIG (reference sequence). The CDR3 length is 13 residues. Trimming took 2 bases from V and 1 from J, leaving 8 bases between them. The CDR3 region has the DNA TGTGCCTGGAGTCGACAGAGGAACACTGAAGCTTTCTTT. This translates into CAWSRQRNTEAFF. Combining the CDR3 with reference TRBV30 and TRBJ1-1 gives the whole variable domain SQTIHQWPATLVQPVGSPLSLECTVEGTSNPNLYWYRQAAGRGLQLLFYSVGIGQISSEVPQNLSASRPQDRQFILSSKKLLLSDSGFYLCAWSRQRNTEAFFGQGTRLTVV.